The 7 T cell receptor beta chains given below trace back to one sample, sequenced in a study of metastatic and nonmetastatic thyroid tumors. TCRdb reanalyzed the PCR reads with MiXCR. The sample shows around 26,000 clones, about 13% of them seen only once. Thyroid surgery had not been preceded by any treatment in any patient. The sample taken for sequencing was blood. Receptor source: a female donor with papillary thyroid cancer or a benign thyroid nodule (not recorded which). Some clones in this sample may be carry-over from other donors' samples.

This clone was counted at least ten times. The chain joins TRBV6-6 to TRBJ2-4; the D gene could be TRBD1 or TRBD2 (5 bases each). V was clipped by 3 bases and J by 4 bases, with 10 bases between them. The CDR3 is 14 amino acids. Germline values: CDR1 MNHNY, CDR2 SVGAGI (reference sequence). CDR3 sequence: CASSYGTDKNIQYF. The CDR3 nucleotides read TGTGCCAGCAGTTATGGGACGGATAAAAACATTCAGTACTTC.

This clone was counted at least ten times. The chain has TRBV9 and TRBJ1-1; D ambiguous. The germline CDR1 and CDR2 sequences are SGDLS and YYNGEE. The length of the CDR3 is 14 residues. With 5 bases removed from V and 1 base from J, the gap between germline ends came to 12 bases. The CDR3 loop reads CASSGLLTNTEAFF. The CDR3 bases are TGTGCCAGCAGTGGACTGCTCACGAACACTGAAGCTTTCTTT.

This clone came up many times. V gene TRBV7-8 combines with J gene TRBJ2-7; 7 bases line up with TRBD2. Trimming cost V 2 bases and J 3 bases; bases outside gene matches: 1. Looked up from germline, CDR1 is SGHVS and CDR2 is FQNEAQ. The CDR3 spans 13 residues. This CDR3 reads CASSLPGGYEQYF. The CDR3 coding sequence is TGTGCCAGCAGCTTACCGGGGGGCTACGAGCAGTACTTC.

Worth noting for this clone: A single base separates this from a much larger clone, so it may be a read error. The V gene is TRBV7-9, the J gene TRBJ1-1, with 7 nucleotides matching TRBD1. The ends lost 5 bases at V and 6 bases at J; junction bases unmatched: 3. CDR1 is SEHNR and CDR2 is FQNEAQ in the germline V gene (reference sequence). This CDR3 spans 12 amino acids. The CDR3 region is CASSPDRAEAFF. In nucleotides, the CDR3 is TGTGCCAGCAGCCCTGACAGGGCTGAAGCTTTCTTT.

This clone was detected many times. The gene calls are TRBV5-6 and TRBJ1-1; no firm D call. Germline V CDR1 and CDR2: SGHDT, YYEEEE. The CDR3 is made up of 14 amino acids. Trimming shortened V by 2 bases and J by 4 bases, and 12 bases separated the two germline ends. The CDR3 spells CASSFGRWGTEAFF. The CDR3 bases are TGTGCCAGCAGCTTCGGTAGATGGGGCACTGAAGCTTTCTTT. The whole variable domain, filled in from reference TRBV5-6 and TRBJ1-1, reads DAGVTQSPTHLIKTRGQQVTLRCSPKSGHDTVSWYQQALGQGPQFIFQYYEEEERQRGNFPDRFSGHQFPNYSSELNVNALLLGDSALYLCASSFGRWGTEAFFGQGTRLTVV.

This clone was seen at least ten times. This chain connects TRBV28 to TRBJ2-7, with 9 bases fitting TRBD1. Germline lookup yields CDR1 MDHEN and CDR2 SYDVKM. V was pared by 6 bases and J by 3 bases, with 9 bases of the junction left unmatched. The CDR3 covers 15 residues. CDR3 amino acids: CASRIRDRAFYEQYF. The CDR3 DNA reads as TGTGCCAGCAGAATCCGGGACAGGGCTTTCTACGAGCAGTACTTC.

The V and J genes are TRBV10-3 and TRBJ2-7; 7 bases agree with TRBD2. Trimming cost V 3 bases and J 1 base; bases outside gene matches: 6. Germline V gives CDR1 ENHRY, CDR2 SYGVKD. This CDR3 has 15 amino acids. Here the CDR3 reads CAISEMGGSSYEQYF. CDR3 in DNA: TGTGCCATCAGTGAAATGGGCGGGAGTTCCTACGAGCAGTACTTC.